Listed below are T cell receptor beta chains from one sample, sequenced in a study of T cell changes during pregnancy in multiple sclerosis. Clones were sequenced by immunoSEQ multiplex PCR, and TCRdb holds only the in-frame ones, with some missing. This sample has about 33,000 clones; about 90% occur once, and the top ten carry roughly 3.1%. Sequenced material: CD4+ T cells from peripheral blood mononuclear cells, taken in the third trimester of pregnancy. The receptor source for this set is a female donor in good health, enrolled as a control in a pregnancy study. Both conserved end residues are part of each CDR3. Each record gives: D gene, V gene, J gene, clone size, CDR3 protein, CDR3 DNA. The D gene is left open where the match is weak. Rows give clone size only sometimes, using once, few, many, or a class for an expanded clone.

>-|TRBV30|TRBJ1-1|medium-sized
CAWLRNTEAFF
TGTGCCTGGCTCAGGAACACTGAAGCTTTCTTT
>-|TRBV5-5|TRBJ1-5|-
CASRGVGEGSNQPQHF
TGTGCCAGCAGGGGGGTGGGGGAGGGAAGCAATCAGCCCCAGCATTTT
>-|TRBV5-1|TRBJ2-5|once
CASSLQDQETQYF
TGCGCCAGCAGCTTACAAGACCAAGAGACCCAGTACTTC
>-|TRBV9|TRBJ1-1|-
CASSGRSGNSNTEAFF
TGTGCCAGCAGCGGCCGTAGCGGAAACTCAAACACTGAAGCTTTCTTT
>-|TRBV27|TRBJ1-5|-
CASSLRHTPVGNQPQHF
TGTGCCAGCAGTCTCAGACACACCCCGGTGGGCAATCAGCCCCAGCATTTT
>TRBD1|TRBV5-5|TRBJ1-2|-
CASSVTGGSFHGYTF
TGTGCCAGCAGCGTGACAGGGGGCAGCTTTCATGGCTACACCTTC
>-|TRBV5-6|TRBJ1-5|-
CASSLSIQGMRQPQHF
TGTGCCAGCAGCTTGAGTATTCAGGGGATGCGGCAGCCCCAGCATTTT
>TRBD2|TRBV6-5|TRBJ2-7|-
CASSYSIGGYYEQYF
TGTGCCAGCAGTTACTCGATCGGGGGGTACTACGAGCAGTACTTC
>-|TRBV7-9|TRBJ2-7|-
CASSAARSGGRYEQYF
TGTGCCAGCAGCGCAGCCCGGTCGGGTGGTCGCTACGAGCAGTACTTC
>TRBD2|TRBV4-2|TRBJ2-1|-
CASSINSAGTSPYNEQFF
TGTGCCAGCAGCATAAACTCGGCCGGGACTAGCCCCTACAATGAGCAGTTCTTC
>-|TRBV10-3|TRBJ2-7|-
CAISEFGEGQVSSYEQYF
TGTGCCATCAGTGAGTTTGGGGAGGGACAGGTCAGCTCCTACGAGCAGTACTTC
>TRBD1|TRBV5-6|TRBJ1-2|-
CASSLAGGAGGYTF
TGTGCCAGCAGCTTGGCAGGGGGCGCGGGTGGCTACACCTTC
>-|TRBV9|TRBJ2-7|few
CASSVEDWGRRYF
TGTGCCAGCAGCGTAGAGGATTGGGGGAGGAGGTACTTC
>TRBD2|TRBV4-1|TRBJ2-1|-
CASSQPTSGGAREQFF
TGCGCCAGCAGCCAGCCGACTAGCGGGGGGGCAAGGGAGCAGTTCTTC
>-|TRBV19|TRBJ2-5|-
CASSGQTQETQYF
TGTGCCAGTAGTGGGCAGACACAAGAGACCCAGTACTTC
>TRBD1|TRBV18|TRBJ1-5|-
CASDDRDRDNQPQHF
TGTGCCAGTGATGACCGGGACAGGGACAATCAGCCCCAGCATTTT
>TRBD1|TRBV6-5|TRBJ2-2|-
CASTPQGATGELFF
TGTGCCAGCACCCCACAGGGGGCGACCGGGGAGCTGTTTTTT
>TRBD2|TRBV27|TRBJ2-4|-
CASSFRREVLAKNIQYF
TGTGCCAGCAGTTTCCGGCGGGAGGTACTAGCCAAAAACATTCAGTACTTC
>-|TRBV9|TRBJ2-5|-
CASSVGGYETQYF
TGTGCCAGCAGCGTTGGAGGCTACGAGACCCAGTACTTC
>-|TRBV12-5|TRBJ2-1|-
CASGLNPGVGYNEQFF
TGTGCTAGTGGTTTGAATCCGGGAGTGGGCTACAATGAGCAGTTCTTC
>-|TRBV28|TRBJ1-1|-
CASTTGLNTEAFF
TGTGCCAGCACGACGGGGTTGAACACTGAAGCTTTCTTT
>-|TRBV19|TRBJ1-5|once
CASNPLFRDNNQPQHF
TGTGCCAGTAATCCGCTTTTCCGGGACAACAATCAGCCCCAGCATTTT
>-|TRBV28|TRBJ1-6|-
CASSWGGPSYNSPLHF
TGTGCCAGCAGTTGGGGAGGGCCCTCCTATAATTCACCCCTCCACTTT
>-|TRBV5-5|TRBJ2-7|-
CPNEHPGPVGAQEQYF
TGTCCCAACGAGCACCCCGGCCCGGTAGGGGCGCAGGAGCAGTACTTC
>-|TRBV6-1|TRBJ1-1|once
CASSGSGNTEAFF
TGTGCCAGCAGTGGATCAGGGAACACTGAAGCTTTCTTT
>-|TRBV27|TRBJ2-7|-
CASSWVGRGSYEQYF
TGTGCCAGCAGTTGGGTCGGGAGAGGGTCCTACGAGCAGTACTTC
>TRBD1|TRBV10-1|TRBJ1-1|-
CASRERQGAKGNTEAFF
TGCGCCAGCAGGGAACGACAGGGGGCGAAGGGGAACACTGAAGCTTTCTTT
>TRBD1|TRBV5-1|TRBJ2-7|-
CASSPGTGTSYEQYF
TGCGCCAGCAGCCCAGGGACAGGAACTTCGTACGAGCAGTACTTC
>TRBD1|TRBV28|TRBJ2-2|-
CASVRDRNTGELFF
TGTGCCAGTGTCCGGGACAGAAACACCGGGGAGCTGTTTTTT
>-|TRBV18|TRBJ1-1|-
CASSPLGVADTEAFF
TGTGCCAGCTCACCTTTAGGGGTGGCGGACACTGAAGCTTTCTTT
>-|TRBV28|TRBJ2-7|-
CASSPYSYEQYF
TGTGCCAGCAGTCCCTACTCCTACGAGCAGTACTTC
>TRBD1|TRBV9|TRBJ1-1|-
CASSPRTGRNTEAFF
TGTGCCAGCAGCCCCCGGACAGGGCGGAACACTGAAGCTTTCTTT
>TRBD1|TRBV5-4|TRBJ2-3|-
CASSLGRDRAFTDTQYF
TGTGCCAGCAGCTTGGGCCGGGACAGGGCCTTCACAGATACGCAGTATTTT
>TRBD1|TRBV25-1|TRBJ1-2|once
CASRGTGLEGYTF
TGTGCCAGCAGGGGGACAGGCCTCGAAGGCTACACCTTC
>-|TRBV4-2|TRBJ1-2|-
CASSQEDSFNYGYTF
TGTGCCAGCAGCCAAGAAGACAGTTTCAACTATGGCTACACCTTC